One TCR beta chain is described in this entry. As yet, its antigen is unknown. The data stem from a study of naive and memory T cell subsets. Whole-study findings and limits: A few larger clonotypes appeared in naive repertoires, especially CD8, possibly memory cells re-expressing CD45RA. Expression changes during T cell differentiation may affect RNA-based TCR counts.

The beta constant-region primer was an equimolar mix of two oligonucleotides covering TRBC1 and TRBC2. Four rounds of PCR amplified the ligated cDNA using nested alpha and beta constant-region primers plus SP2. TCRdb reprocessed the UMI-ligation and nested PCR reads via MiXCR and lists one record per CDR3 protein. The sample shows approximately 80,000 distinct CDR3 sequences, roughly 9.3% of them seen only once. Germline V gene sequence: CDR1 SGDLS, CDR2 YYNGEE. The CDR3 loop spans 16 amino acids. The V gene lost 0 bases and the J gene lost 5 bases, with 15 bases spanning the gap. The genes are TRBV9 and TRBJ2-1; tentative D call: TRBD2 (5 bases). Sequenced: naive CD8+ T cells from blood. The sequence derives from a human donor in good health. The CDR3 region is CASSVAQRPRDNEQFF. In DNA, the CDR3 is TGTGCCAGCAGCGTAGCACAGCGGCCTAGGGACAATGAGCAGTTCTTC.